This T cell receptor beta chain was captured by sequencing in a study of T cell clonality in common variable immunodeficiency. On this clone: What it binds is not known. The read ends 3 residues shy of where the CDR3 ends; the end is completed using the germline J gene.

Germline V gene data show CDR1 as SGHDT and CDR2 as YYEEEE. The CDR3 length is 15 residues. Overall study results and limits: Fewer deletions and N-nucleotide insertions were reportedly seen in common variable immunodeficiency TCR beta sequences.

Sequencing was performed with immunoSEQ multiplex PCR; in TCRdb, only in-frame clones are kept and a portion is missing. This listing includes over 15,000 clones. J is TRBJ1-2 and V is TRBV5-6; the match to TRBD1 covers 8 bases. The sample taken for sequencing was peripheral blood mononuclear cells. The origin of this receptor is a human donor with common variable immunodeficiency. CDR3 amino acids: CASRQRQGPAGGYTF. The sequenced CDR3 bases are TGTGCCAGCAGACAGAGACAGGGGCCGGCGGGGGGC. Complete variable domain (other parts from reference TRBV5-6 and TRBJ1-2): DAGVTQSPTHLIKTRGQQVTLRCSPKSGHDTVSWYQQALGQGPQFIFQYYEEEERQRGNFPDRFSGHQFPNYSSELNVNALLLGDSALYLCASRQRQGPAGGYTFGSGTRLTVV.